A selection of T cell receptor beta chains follows, all from one sample in a study of blood T cell repertoires in COVID-19. Data came from immunoSEQ multiplex PCR; TCRdb stores just in-frame clones and leaves some out. Here the sample spans around 70,000 clones, about 82% being singletons. The specimen was peripheral blood. These receptors originate from a woman older than 75 with active or convalescent COVID-19. The conserved cysteine and the conserved F or W are not part of the CDR3 here. The size entry is marked missing in some rows and otherwise reads once, few, many or a size class.

size: -
V: TRBV19
CDR3: ASSSGPILSYEQY

size: -
V: TRBV7-2
CDR3: ASSLDSMFQPQH

size: -
V: TRBV6-4
CDR3: ASRRKGPEQY

size: -
V: TRBV28
CDR3: ASSSAGGPNEQF

size: -
V: TRBV18
CDR3: ASSRTVFRNEQF

size: -
V: TRBV27
CDR3: ASSPLTSGTSGKNEQF

size: -
V: TRBV27
CDR3: ASRGGLAGGYEQF

size: -
V: TRBV5-4
CDR3: ASSYSQTGFGGYT

size: once
V: TRBV30
CDR3: ACNRGPNTEAF

size: -
V: TRBV4-3
CDR3: ASSQDHAEVGNEKLF

size: -
V: TRBV19
CDR3: ASSTKAAGPNYGYT

size: -
V: TRBV11-1
CDR3: ASSPGQYLSGDT

size: -
V: TRBV6-6
CDR3: ASSFPDGTGMETQY

size: -
V: TRBV2
CDR3: ASNGQVPNQPQH

size: -
V: TRBV9
CDR3: ASSVGTGNQPQH

size: -
V: TRBV5-1
CDR3: ASSLGPPINYGYT

size: -
V: TRBV19
CDR3: ASSPQGTYEQY

size: -
V: TRBV25-1
CDR3: ASREDRVNTGELF

size: -
V: TRBV5-5
CDR3: ASSASYRAVNEKLF

size: -
V: TRBV28
CDR3: ASTNNFQREQY

size: once
V: TRBV5-1
CDR3: ASSLTGQALYGYT

size: -
V: TRBV6-5
CDR3: ASTRSRGLNTEAF

size: -
V: TRBV7-9
CDR3: ASSWGGSGNTIY

size: -
V: TRBV11-3
CDR3: ASSLAGTENTGELF

size: once
V: TRBV19
CDR3: ASSIVASGTRRETQY

size: few
V: TRBV10-3
CDR3: AIRAEGTAEYEQY

size: -
V: TRBV4-3
CDR3: ASSQKWGVHEQF

size: -
V: TRBV6-6
CDR3: ASSYARDIGGYT

size: -
V: TRBV20-1
CDR3: SASAYYEQY

size: -
V: TRBV27
CDR3: ASSLRFWASGLVDEQY

size: -
V: TRBV18
CDR3: ASSRDNNQPQH

size: -
V: TRBV13
CDR3: ASSFGQGRAEAF

size: -
V: TRBV7-2
CDR3: ASSSQGRNSPLH

size: -
V: TRBV27
CDR3: ASSWFRWADSYNEQF

size: -
V: TRBV29-1
CDR3: SAESGGWGYT

size: -
V: TRBV9
CDR3: ASSVTTSTDTQY

size: -
V: TRBV5-4
CDR3: ASSLGQIPHYGYT

size: -
V: TRBV18
CDR3: ASSPPREGETQY

size: -
V: TRBV19
CDR3: ASSIASGTYNEQF

size: -
V: TRBV29-1
CDR3: SVGGQGVGT

size: -
V: TRBV6-1
CDR3: ASSEADRVPYNEQF

size: -
V: TRBV18
CDR3: ASSLPTQGWGEQY

size: -
V: TRBV7-9
CDR3: ASSDRFSASTDTQY

size: -
V: TRBV11-3
CDR3: ASSLDQVSPLH

size: -
V: TRBV28
CDR3: ASSSPGSTSTDTQY

size: -
V: TRBV5-5
CDR3: ASSLDGGTVQETQY

size: -
V: TRBV6-5
CDR3: ASTPTRSSNEQF

size: -
V: TRBV19
CDR3: ASSPGLGGPGELF

size: few
V: TRBV10-3
CDR3: AIRDRLENTEAF

size: -
V: TRBV3-1/TRBV3-2
CDR3: ASSQVAGNSGNTIY

size: few
V: TRBV30
CDR3: AWSVGRVAGESGELF

size: -
V: TRBV27
CDR3: ASRHSHGYT

size: -
V: TRBV11-2
CDR3: ASSLVPGLIYNEQF

size: -
V: TRBV24-1
CDR3: ATSDPVGGGADTQY